Sequencing of this T cell receptor beta chain was carried out in a study of beta chain features in type 1 diabetes. Investigators reverse transcribed all isolated RNA, so they sequenced expressed TCRB transcripts. Libraries were prepared by immunoSEQ multiplex PCR; TCRdb keeps only in-frame clonotypes and omits some of them. The table has approximately 160,000 clones, around 63% seen once. This CDR3 has 12 residues. Germline V CDR1 and CDR2: SQVTM, ANQGSEA. V was cut by 4 bases and J by 8 bases, with 11 bases left in between. About this clone itself: Its antigen is as yet unknown.

Study-level points and caveats: At VDJ recombination sites, type 1 diabetes patients had fewer insertions and more deleted nucleotides. In every one of the four CD4+ subsets, TCRB CDR3s were moderately but significantly shorter in Type 1 diabetes patients.

This clonotype originated in a man aged 30 to 45 with type 1 diabetes. V usage is TRBV29-1 and J usage is TRBJ1-4; D not certain. The sequencing sample was made of naive CD4+ T cells from blood. CDR3 amino acids: CSVGGNREKLFF. The CDR3 bases are TGCAGCGTTGGAGGGAATCGAGAAAAACTGTTTTTT.